This T cell receptor (beta chain) was documented in a study of blood T cell repertoires in COVID-19. Study details: COVID-19 samples from acute and convalescent phases originated in the United States, Italy and Spain. T cells, B-cell-depleted T cells, or PBMCs provided the cDNA or gDNA that served as material.

Original data processing: The authors estimated nucleated cell counts from reference gene primer amplification. Assay used: immunoSEQ multiplex PCR; TCRdb lists only in-frame clones, some missing. D and trimming come from the DNA, and the V and J calls and clone size come from that table. The repertoire holds roughly 170,000 clones, with approximately 85% as singletons. The sequencing input was peripheral blood. This receptor was obtained from a man aged 60 to 75 who had recovered from COVID-19.

The CDR3 here is CASSLLRKDTQYF. The DNA for the CDR3 is TGCGCCAGCAGCTTGTTGCGGAAGGATACGCAGTATTTT. The rearrangement joins TRBV5-1 to TRBJ2-3, with D hard to call. CDR3 length: 13 amino acids. The germline V gene has CDR1 SGHRS and CDR2 YFSETQ. Trimming pared 1 base from V and 6 bases from J, leaving 9 bases between.